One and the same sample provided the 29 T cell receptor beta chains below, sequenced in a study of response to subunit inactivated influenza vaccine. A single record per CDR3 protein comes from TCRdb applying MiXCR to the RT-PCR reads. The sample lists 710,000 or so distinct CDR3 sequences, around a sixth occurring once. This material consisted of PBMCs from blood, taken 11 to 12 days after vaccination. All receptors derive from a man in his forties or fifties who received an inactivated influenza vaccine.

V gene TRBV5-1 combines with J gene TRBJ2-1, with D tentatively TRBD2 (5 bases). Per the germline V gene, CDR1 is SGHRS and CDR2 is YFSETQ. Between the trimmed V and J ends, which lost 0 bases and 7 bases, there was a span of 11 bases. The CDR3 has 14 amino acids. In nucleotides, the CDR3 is TGCGCCAGCAGCTTGGACGGGATGCAGAATGAGCAGTTCTTC. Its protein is CASSLDGMQNEQFF.

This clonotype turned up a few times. This CDR3 is CASRSTSVAAETQYF. As DNA, the CDR3 is TGTGCCAGCAGGTCTACTAGCGTAGCGGCAGAGACCCAGTACTTC. The chain couples TRBV12-3 or TRBV12-4 to TRBJ2-5, with 7 bases aligning to TRBD2. CDR3 length: 15 amino acids. Trimming removed 6 bases from V and 4 bases from J; junction bases left unmatched: 11.

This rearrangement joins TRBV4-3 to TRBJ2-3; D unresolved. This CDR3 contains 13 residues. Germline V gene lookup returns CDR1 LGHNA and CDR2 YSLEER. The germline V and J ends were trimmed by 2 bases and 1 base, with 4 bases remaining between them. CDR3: CASSQTGTDTQYF. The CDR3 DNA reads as TGCGCCAGCAGCCAAACAGGCACAGATACGCAGTATTTT.

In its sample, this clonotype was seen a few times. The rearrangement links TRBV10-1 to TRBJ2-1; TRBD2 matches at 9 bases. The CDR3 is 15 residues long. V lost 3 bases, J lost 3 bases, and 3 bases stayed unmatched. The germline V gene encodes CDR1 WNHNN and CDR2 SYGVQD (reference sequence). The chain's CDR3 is CASSDSRGGYNEQFF. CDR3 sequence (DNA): TGCGCCAGCAGTGATTCGCGGGGGGGCTACAATGAGCAGTTCTTC.

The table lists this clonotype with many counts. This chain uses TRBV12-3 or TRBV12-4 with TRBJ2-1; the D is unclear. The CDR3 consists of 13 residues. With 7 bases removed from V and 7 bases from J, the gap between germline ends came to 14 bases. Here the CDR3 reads CASTPGPTNEQFF. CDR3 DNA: TGTGCCAGCACCCCGGGTCCCACGAATGAGCAGTTCTTC.

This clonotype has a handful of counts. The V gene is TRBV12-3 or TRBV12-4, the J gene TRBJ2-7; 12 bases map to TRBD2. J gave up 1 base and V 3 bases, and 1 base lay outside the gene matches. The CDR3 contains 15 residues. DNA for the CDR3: TGTGCCAGCAGTTTTACTAGCGGGAGGTCCTACGAGCAGTACTTC. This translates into CASSFTSGRSYEQYF.

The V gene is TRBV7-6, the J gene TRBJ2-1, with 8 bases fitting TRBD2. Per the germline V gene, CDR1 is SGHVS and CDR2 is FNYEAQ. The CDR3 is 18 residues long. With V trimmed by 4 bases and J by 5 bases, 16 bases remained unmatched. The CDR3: CASSSGLAVSGGNNEQFF. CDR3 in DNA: TGTGCCAGCAGCTCAGGCTTAGCTGTTTCGGGGGGGAACAATGAGCAGTTCTTC. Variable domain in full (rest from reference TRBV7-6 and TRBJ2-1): GAGVSQSPRYKVTKRGQDVALRCDPISGHVSLYWYRQALGQGPEFLTYFNYEAQQDKSGLPNDRFSAERPEGSISTLTIQRTEQRDSAMYRCASSSGLAVSGGNNEQFFGPGTRLTVL.

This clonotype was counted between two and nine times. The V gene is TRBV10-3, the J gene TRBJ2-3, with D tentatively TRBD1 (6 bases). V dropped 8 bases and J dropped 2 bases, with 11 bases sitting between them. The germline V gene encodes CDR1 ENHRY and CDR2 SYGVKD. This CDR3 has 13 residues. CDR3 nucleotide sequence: TGTGCCATCGGGGGACAACACACAGATACGCAGTATTTT. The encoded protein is CAIGGQHTDTQYF.

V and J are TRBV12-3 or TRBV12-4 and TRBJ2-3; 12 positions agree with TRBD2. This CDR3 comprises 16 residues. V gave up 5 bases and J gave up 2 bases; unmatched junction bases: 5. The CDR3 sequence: CASSQRTSGNTDTQYF. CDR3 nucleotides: TGTGCCAGCAGTCAAAGGACTAGCGGGAACACAGATACGCAGTATTTT.

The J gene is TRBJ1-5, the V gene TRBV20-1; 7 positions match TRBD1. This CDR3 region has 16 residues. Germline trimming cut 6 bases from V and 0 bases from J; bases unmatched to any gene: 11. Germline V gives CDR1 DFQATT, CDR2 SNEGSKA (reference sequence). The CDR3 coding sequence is TGCAGTGCGAGCTCGACAGGGAGGTATAGCAATCAGCCCCAGCATTTT. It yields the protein CSASSTGRYSNQPQHF.

For the CDR3, the DNA is TGTGCCAGCAGTGCAACCCCAGACACAGGGTCCCATGGCTACACCTTC. Protein: CASSATPDTGSHGYTF. V gene TRBV6-1 combines with J gene TRBJ1-2; maybe TRBD1 (6 bases). The CDR3 is 16 amino acids. CDR1 is MNHNS and CDR2 is SASEGT in the germline V gene. Trimming removed 4 bases from V and 6 bases from J, with 21 bases in between.

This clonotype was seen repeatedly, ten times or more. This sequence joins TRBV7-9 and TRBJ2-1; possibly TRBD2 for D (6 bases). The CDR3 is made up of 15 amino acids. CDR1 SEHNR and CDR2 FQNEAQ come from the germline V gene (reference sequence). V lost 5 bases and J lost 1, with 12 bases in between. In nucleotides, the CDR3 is TGTGCCAGCAGCACCTGGAGCGGGTCCTACAATGAGCAGTTCTTC. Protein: CASSTWSGSYNEQFF.

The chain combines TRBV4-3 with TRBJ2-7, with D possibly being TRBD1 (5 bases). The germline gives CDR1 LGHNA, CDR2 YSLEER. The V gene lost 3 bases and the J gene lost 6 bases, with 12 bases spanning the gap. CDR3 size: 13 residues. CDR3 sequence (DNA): TGCGCCAGCAGCCAGGGTGACAGTACCGAGCAGTACTTC. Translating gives CASSQGDSTEQYF.

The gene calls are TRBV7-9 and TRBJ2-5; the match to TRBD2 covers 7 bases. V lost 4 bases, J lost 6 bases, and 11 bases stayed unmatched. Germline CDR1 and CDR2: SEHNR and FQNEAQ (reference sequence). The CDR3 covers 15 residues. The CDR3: CASSSTAGIKKTQYF. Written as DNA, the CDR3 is TGTGCCAGCAGCTCCACAGCGGGGATAAAGAAGACCCAGTACTTC.

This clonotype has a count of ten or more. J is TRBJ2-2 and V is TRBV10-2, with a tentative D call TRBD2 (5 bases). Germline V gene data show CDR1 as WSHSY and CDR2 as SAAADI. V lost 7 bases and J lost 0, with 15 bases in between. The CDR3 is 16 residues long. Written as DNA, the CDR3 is TGCGCCAGCAAGCGTTGGGGAGTTACGAACACCGGGGAGCTGTTTTTT. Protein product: CASKRWGVTNTGELFF.

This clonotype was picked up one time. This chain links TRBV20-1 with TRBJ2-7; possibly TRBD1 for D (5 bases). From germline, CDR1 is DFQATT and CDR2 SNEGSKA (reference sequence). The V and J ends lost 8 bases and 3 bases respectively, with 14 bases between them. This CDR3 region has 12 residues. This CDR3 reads CSPAPDSYEQYF. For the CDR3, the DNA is TGCAGTCCTGCCCCCGACAGCTACGAGCAGTACTTC.

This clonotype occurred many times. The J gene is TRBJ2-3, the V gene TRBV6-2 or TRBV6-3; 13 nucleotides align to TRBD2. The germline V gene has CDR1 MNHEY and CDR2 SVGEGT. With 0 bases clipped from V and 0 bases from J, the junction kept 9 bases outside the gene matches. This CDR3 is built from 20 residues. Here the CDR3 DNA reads TGTGCCAGCAGTTACTCGCTCCTGACTAGCGGGAGGTCCAGCACAGATACGCAGTATTTT. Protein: CASSYSLLTSGRSSTDTQYF.

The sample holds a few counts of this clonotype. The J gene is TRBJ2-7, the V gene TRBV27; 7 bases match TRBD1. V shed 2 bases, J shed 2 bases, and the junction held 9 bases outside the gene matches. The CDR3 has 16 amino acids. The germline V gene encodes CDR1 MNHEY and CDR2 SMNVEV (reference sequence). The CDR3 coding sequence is TGTGCCAGCAGTTTACGGGACCGGGACAGAGCCTACGAGCAGTACTTC. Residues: CASSLRDRDRAYEQYF.

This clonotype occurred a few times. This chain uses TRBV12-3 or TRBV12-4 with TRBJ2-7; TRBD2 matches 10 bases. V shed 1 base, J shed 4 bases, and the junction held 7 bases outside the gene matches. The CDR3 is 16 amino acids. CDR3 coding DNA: TGTGCCAGCAGTTTAGGGACTAGCGGTATAGGTTACGAGCAGTACTTC. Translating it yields CASSLGTSGIGYEQYF.

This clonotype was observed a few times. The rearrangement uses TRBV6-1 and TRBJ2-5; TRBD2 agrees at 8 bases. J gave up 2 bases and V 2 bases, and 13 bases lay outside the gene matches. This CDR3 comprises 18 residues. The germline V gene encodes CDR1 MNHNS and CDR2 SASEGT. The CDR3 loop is CASSELLRSSGVQETQYF. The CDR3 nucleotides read TGTGCCAGCAGTGAACTTCTGAGGAGTAGCGGGGTACAAGAGACCCAGTACTTC.

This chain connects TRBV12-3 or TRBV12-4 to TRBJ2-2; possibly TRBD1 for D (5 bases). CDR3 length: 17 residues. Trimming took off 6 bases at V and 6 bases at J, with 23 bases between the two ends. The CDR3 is CASSLLGRVIKAGELFF. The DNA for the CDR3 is TGTGCCAGCAGCCTTCTGGGCAGGGTCATTAAGGCCGGGGAGCTGTTTTTT.

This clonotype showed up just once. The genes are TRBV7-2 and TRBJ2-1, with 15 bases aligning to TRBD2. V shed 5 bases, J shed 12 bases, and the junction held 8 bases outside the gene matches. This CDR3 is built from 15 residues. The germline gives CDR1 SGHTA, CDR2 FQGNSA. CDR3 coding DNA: TGTGCCAGCAGCCGAGGGACTAGCGGGGGGAGACCGCAGTTCTTC. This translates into CASSRGTSGGRPQFF.

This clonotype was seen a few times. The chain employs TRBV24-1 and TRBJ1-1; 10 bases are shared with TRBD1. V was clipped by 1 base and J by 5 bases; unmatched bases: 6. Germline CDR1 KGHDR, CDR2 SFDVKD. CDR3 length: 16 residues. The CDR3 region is CATSDLDRGPSTEAFF. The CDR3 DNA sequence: TGTGCCACCAGTGATTTAGACAGGGGGCCCAGTACTGAAGCTTTCTTT.

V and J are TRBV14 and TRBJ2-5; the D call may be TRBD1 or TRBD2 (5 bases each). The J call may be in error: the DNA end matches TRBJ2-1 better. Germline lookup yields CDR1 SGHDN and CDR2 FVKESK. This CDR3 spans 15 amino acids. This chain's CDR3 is CASSFRIGTQETQFF. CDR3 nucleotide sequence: TGTGCCAGCAGCTTTCGGATAGGGACCCAAGAGACCCAGTTCTTC.

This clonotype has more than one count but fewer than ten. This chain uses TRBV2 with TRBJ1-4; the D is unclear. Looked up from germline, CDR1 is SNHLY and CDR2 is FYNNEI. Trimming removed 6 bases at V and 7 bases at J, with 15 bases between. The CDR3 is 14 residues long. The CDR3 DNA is TGTGCCAGCAGCCCGGATGGGAATCGTGAAAAACTGTTTTTT. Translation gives CASSPDGNREKLFF.

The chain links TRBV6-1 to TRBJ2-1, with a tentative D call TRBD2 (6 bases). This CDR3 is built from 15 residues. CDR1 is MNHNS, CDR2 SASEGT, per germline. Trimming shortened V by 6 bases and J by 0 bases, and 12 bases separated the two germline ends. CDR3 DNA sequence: TGTGCCAGCAGGCTGGACGGGAGCTCCTACAATGAGCAGTTCTTC. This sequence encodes CASRLDGSSYNEQFF.

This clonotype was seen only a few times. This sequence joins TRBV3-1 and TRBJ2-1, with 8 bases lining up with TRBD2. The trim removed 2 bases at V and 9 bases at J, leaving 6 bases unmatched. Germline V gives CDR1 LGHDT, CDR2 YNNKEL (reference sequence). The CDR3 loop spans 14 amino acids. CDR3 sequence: CASSQFIAGTEQFF. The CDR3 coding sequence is TGTGCCAGCAGCCAATTTATAGCGGGGACTGAGCAGTTCTTC.

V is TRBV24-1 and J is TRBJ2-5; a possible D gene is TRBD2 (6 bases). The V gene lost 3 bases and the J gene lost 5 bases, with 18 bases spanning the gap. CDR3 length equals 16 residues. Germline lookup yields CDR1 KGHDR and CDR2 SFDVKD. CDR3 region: CATSDAGTARAETQYF. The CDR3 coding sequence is TGTGCCACCAGTGATGCGGGGACCGCCAGGGCGGAGACCCAGTACTTC.

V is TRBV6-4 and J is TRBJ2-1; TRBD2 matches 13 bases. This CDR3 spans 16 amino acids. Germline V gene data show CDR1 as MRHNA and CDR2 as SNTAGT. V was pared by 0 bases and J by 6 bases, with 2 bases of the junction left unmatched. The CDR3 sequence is CASSDSGTSGVNEQFF. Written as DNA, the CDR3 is TGTGCCAGCAGTGACTCCGGGACTAGCGGGGTCAATGAGCAGTTCTTC.